Following are 28 T cell receptor beta chains from one sample sequenced in a study of blood T cell repertoires in COVID-19. Libraries were prepared by immunoSEQ multiplex PCR; TCRdb keeps only in-frame clonotypes and omits some of them. The sample includes about 250,000 clones, over 70% seen only once; the top ten take 7.5% to 9%. The specimen was peripheral blood. These receptors originate from a woman of 80 years or more with acute or convalescent COVID-19.

The chain combines TRBV6-6 with TRBJ1-2; no clear D. Germline V gene lookup returns CDR1 MNHNY and CDR2 SVGAGI (reference sequence). V lost 2 bases and J lost 2, with 9 bases in between. The CDR3 is made up of 14 amino acids. CDR3 sequence reads: CASSYGGRNYGYTF. As DNA, the CDR3 is TGTGCCAGCAGTTACGGAGGGCGAAACTATGGCTACACCTTC.

V and J are TRBV28 and TRBJ1-2, with 8 bases aligning to TRBD1. Germline V gene sequence: CDR1 MDHEN, CDR2 SYDVKM. V shed 6 bases and J 5 bases; nucleotides not matched to a gene: 14. CDR3 size: 16 residues. The CDR3 sequence: CASRQPQGVGEYGYTF. The DNA of the CDR3 is TGTGCCAGCAGACAACCACAGGGGGTCGGGGAGTATGGCTACACCTTC.

The chain recombines TRBV18 with TRBJ1-5; D not certain. CDR3 length equals 16 residues. The V and J ends lost 1 base and 1 base respectively, with 11 bases between them. Germline V gene data show CDR1 as KGHSH and CDR2 as LQKENI. The DNA of the CDR3 is TGTGCCAGCTCACCACGCGGAAGGGAGAGCAATCAGCCCCAGCATTTT. This translates into CASSPRGRESNQPQHF.

The chain is built from TRBV2 and TRBJ1-3, with 8 bases identical to TRBD1. This CDR3 is built from 17 residues. V was pared by 5 bases and J by 4 bases, with 13 bases of the junction left unmatched. CDR1 is SNHLY and CDR2 is FYNNEI in the germline V gene. CDR3 protein: CASSREFPGGEGNTIYF. The DNA of the CDR3 is TGTGCCAGCAGTCGGGAATTCCCAGGGGGCGAAGGAAACACCATATATTTT.

The chain joins TRBV4-1 to TRBJ1-2; D not certain. Trimming took 0 bases from V and 4 from J, leaving 9 bases between them. Germline loops: CDR1 MGHRA, CDR2 YSYEKL. The CDR3 consists of 14 residues. The CDR3 loop is CASSQDPGVYGYTF. In nucleotides, the CDR3 is TGCGCCAGCAGCCAAGATCCCGGGGTCTATGGCTACACCTTC.

The chain combines TRBV20-1 with TRBJ2-3; 8 bases fit TRBD2. CDR3 length equals 19 residues. Germline V gene sequence: CDR1 DFQATT, CDR2 SNEGSKA (reference sequence). V lost 3 bases to trimming and J lost 3 bases; unmatched junction nucleotides: 20. CDR3 protein: CSASYWLAGRSSRTDTQYF. CDR3 nucleotides: TGCAGTGCTAGTTACTGGCTAGCGGGTCGATCCTCAAGGACAGATACGCAGTATTTT.

The V call is TRBV3-1 (or the pseudogene TRBV3-2), the J call TRBJ2-7; D gene ambiguous. This CDR3 comprises 11 residues. V lost 4 bases to trimming and J lost 7 bases, with 8 bases between them. Germline CDR1 LGHDT, CDR2 YNNKEL (reference sequence). The CDR3 coding sequence is TGTGCCAGCAGCCCGGGTGGGGAGCAGTACTTC. Amino acid sequence: CASSPGGEQYF.

The J gene is TRBJ2-3, the V gene TRBV2, with TRBD1 matching over 10 bases. CDR1 and CDR2 (germline): SNHLY, FYNNEI. The CDR3 length is 15 residues. V gave up 6 bases and J gave up 3 bases; unmatched junction bases: 6. The CDR3 protein is CASRALGQGTDTQYF. The CDR3 DNA sequence: TGTGCCAGCAGAGCCTTGGGACAGGGGACAGATACGCAGTATTTT. Supplemented by reference TRBV2 and TRBJ2-3, the full variable domain reads EPEVTQTPSHQVTQMGQEVILRCVPISNHLYFYWYRQILGQKVEFLVSFYNNEISEKSEIFDDQFSVERPDGSNFTLKIRSTKLEDSAMYFCASRALGQGTDTQYFGPGTRLTVL.

This chain connects TRBV19 to TRBJ1-2, with unresolved D. Germline-derived CDR1 and CDR2 are LNHDA and SQIVND (reference sequence). This CDR3 comprises 13 residues. Deletions cut 3 bases from V and 5 bases from J, with 10 bases between. CDR3 sequence (DNA): TGTGCCAGTAGTATTAGCGAGGGTTATGGCTACACCTTC. Amino acid sequence: CASSISEGYGYTF.

This chain joins TRBV19 and TRBJ1-1; 10 bases line up with TRBD1. CDR3 length: 13 amino acids. The V segment lost 8 bases and the J segment 4 bases; nucleotides outside the gene matches: 4. The germline CDR1 and CDR2 sequences are LNHDA and SQIVND (reference sequence). This chain's CDR3 is CASGRQGATEAFF. The CDR3, as DNA: TGTGCCAGTGGAAGACAGGGGGCCACTGAAGCTTTCTTT.

This clone was seen a few times. The CDR3 spells CASSLDRASYEQYF. The CDR3 DNA reads TGTGCCAGCAGCTTGGACAGGGCTTCCTACGAGCAGTACTTC. This chain joins TRBV5-4 and TRBJ2-7, with a possible D match to TRBD1 (6 bases). V was clipped by 0 bases and J by 1 base, with 8 bases between them. CDR1 and CDR2 from the germline V gene are SGHNT and YYREEE (reference sequence). This CDR3 spans 14 amino acids. The full variable domain, its missing parts supplied by reference TRBV5-4 and TRBJ2-7, is ETGVTQSPTHLIKTRGQQVTLRCSSQSGHNTVSWYQQALGQGPQFIFQYYREEENGRGNFPPRFSGLQFPNYSSELNVNALELDDSALYLCASSLDRASYEQYFGPGTRLTVT.

This clone was observed once. The chain combines TRBV5-5 with TRBJ1-6; TRBD1 matches 7 bases. J was trimmed by 7 bases and V by 4 bases; bases with no gene match: 5. The CDR3 has 14 amino acids. From germline, CDR1 is SGHKS and CDR2 YYEKEE (reference sequence). CDR3 protein: CASSPTGANSPLHF. DNA for the CDR3: TGTGCCAGCAGCCCAACAGGGGCAAATTCACCCCTCCACTTT.

This clone occurred a few times. The rearrangement uses TRBV12-3 or TRBV12-4 and TRBJ1-5; D is unresolved. V was shortened by 5 bases and J by 3 bases, with 8 bases between the two germline ends. The CDR3 contains 13 residues. As DNA, the CDR3 is TGTGCCAGCAGTCGTGACACCAATCAGCCCCAGCATTTT. Translation gives CASSRDTNQPQHF.

The genes are TRBV19 and TRBJ2-1; 9 bases align to TRBD2. The CDR3 has 15 residues. Germline V lookup: CDR1 LNHDA, CDR2 SQIVND (reference sequence). With 2 bases clipped from V and 9 bases from J, the junction kept 8 bases outside the gene matches. In DNA, the CDR3 is TGTGCCAGTAGTATACGGCGGGGGGGAGCGGGTGAGCAGTTCTTC. This encodes CASSIRRGGAGEQFF.

The chain is built from TRBV12-3 or TRBV12-4 and TRBJ1-2; D remains unclear. The CDR3 has 13 amino acids. Trimming removed 6 bases at V and 2 bases at J, with 10 bases between. The CDR3 sequence is CASSGGPNYGYTF. DNA for the CDR3: TGTGCCAGCAGCGGAGGACCGAACTATGGCTACACCTTC.

The chain couples TRBV30 to TRBJ1-1; 8 bases match TRBD1. Per germline, CDR1 GTSNPN and CDR2 SVGIG (reference sequence). J was trimmed by 4 bases and V by 1 base; bases with no gene match: 2. This CDR3 region has 13 residues. This chain's CDR3 is CAWSEDRVTEAFF. In DNA, the CDR3 is TGTGCCTGGAGTGAGGACAGGGTCACTGAAGCTTTCTTT.

The rearrangement joins TRBV6-6 to TRBJ1-1, with D perhaps TRBD1 (5 bases). The CDR3 has 14 amino acids. CDR1 and CDR2 from the germline V gene are MNHNY and SVGAGI (reference sequence). V lost 2 bases and J 6 bases, leaving 13 bases between the germline ends. The CDR3 sequence is CASSYVAGPAEAFF. Here the CDR3 DNA reads TGTGCCAGCAGTTACGTCGCAGGGCCGGCTGAAGCTTTCTTT.

This sequence joins TRBV5-1 and TRBJ1-1, with TRBD1 as a possible D gene (6 bases). There are 15 residues in the CDR3. Trimming shortened V by 3 bases and J by 5 bases, and 17 bases separated the two germline ends. Per the germline V gene, CDR1 is SGHRS and CDR2 is YFSETQ. CDR3 loop: CASSSGTQGKTEAFF. The CDR3 DNA is TGCGCCAGCAGCTCGGGAACCCAGGGGAAAACTGAAGCTTTCTTT. The entire variable domain, with the rest obtained from reference TRBV5-1 and TRBJ1-1, is as follows: KAGVTQTPRYLIKTRGQQVTLSCSPISGHRSVSWYQQTPGQGLQFLFEYFSETQRNKGNFPGRFSGRQFSNSRSEMNVSTLELGDSALYLCASSSGTQGKTEAFFGQGTRLTVV.

The V call is TRBV10-3, the J call TRBJ2-4; the match to TRBD2 covers 12 bases. The CDR3 length is 17 residues. Germline CDR1 ENHRY, CDR2 SYGVKD. V was pared by 0 bases and J by 8 bases, with 8 bases of the junction left unmatched. CDR3 sequence reads: CAISESSSGRAGDIQYF. The DNA of the CDR3 is TGTGCCATCAGTGAGTCGTCTAGCGGGAGGGCCGGGGACATTCAGTACTTC.

The table lists this clone with a count of one. The chain joins TRBV11-2 to TRBJ2-5; 7 positions agree with TRBD2. The germline CDR1 and CDR2 sequences are SGHAT and FQNNGV. V dropped 3 bases and J dropped 3; count of bases not matched to a gene: 13. The CDR3 spans 17 residues. The CDR3 sequence is CASSFGPPGAGEETQYF. CDR3 sequence (DNA): TGTGCCAGCAGCTTTGGTCCTCCGGGCGCGGGAGAAGAGACCCAGTACTTC.

A few counts support this clone. The chain couples TRBV19 to TRBJ1-3, with D possibly matching TRBD1 (5 bases). Per the germline V gene, CDR1 is LNHDA and CDR2 is SQIVND (reference sequence). The CDR3 spans 17 residues. V gave up 5 bases and J gave up 2 bases, with 19 bases separating them. The CDR3 reads CASSVGGTDLTGNTIYF. The CDR3 coding sequence is TGTGCCAGTAGTGTCGGGGGAACCGACCTTACTGGAAACACCATATATTTT.

The V and J genes are TRBV2 and TRBJ2-7, with 10 bases that match TRBD1. This CDR3 is 14 amino acids long. Germline-derived CDR1 and CDR2 are SNHLY and FYNNEI. V was pared by 5 bases and J by 1 base, with 2 bases of the junction left unmatched. The CDR3 region has the DNA TGTGCCAGCAGTAGACAGGGGGCTTCCTACGAGCAGTACTTC. It translates to CASSRQGASYEQYF.

J is TRBJ2-1 and V is TRBV3-1 (or the pseudogene TRBV3-2); the D gene is possibly TRBD2 (5 bases). Germline V lookup: CDR1 LGHDT, CDR2 YNNKEL (reference sequence). The CDR3 has 16 residues. The V and J ends lost 3 bases and 4 bases respectively, with 16 bases between them. CDR3 protein: CASSQPLTGRYNEQFF. The DNA for the CDR3 is TGTGCCAGCAGCCAGCCTCTGACGGGAAGATACAATGAGCAGTTCTTC.

V gene TRBV10-2 combines with J gene TRBJ2-1, with TRBD2 identical over 8 bases. CDR1 and CDR2 from the germline V gene are WSHSY and SAAADI. The J segment lost 0 bases and the V segment lost 3 bases, leaving 13 bases of the junction unmatched. The CDR3 is 19 residues long. CDR3 nucleotide sequence: TGCGCCAGCAGTGAATTAGCGGGAAGGATTTTGGACTCCTACAATGAGCAGTTCTTC. Protein product: CASSELAGRILDSYNEQFF.

This clone was counted a few times. The chain has TRBV7-2 and TRBJ2-1; 13 positions agree with TRBD2. The V gene end was trimmed by 4 bases and the J gene end by 6 bases; junction bases not matched to a gene: 6. The V gene's germline CDR1 is SGHTA and CDR2 FQGNSA. This CDR3 comprises 16 residues. The CDR3 sequence: CASSSSRTSGSNEQFF. The DNA of the CDR3 is TGTGCCAGCAGCTCCTCCCGGACTAGCGGGAGCAATGAGCAGTTCTTC.

V is TRBV5-1 and J is TRBJ2-1; TRBD2 matches at 8 bases. J was trimmed by 12 bases and V by 4 bases; bases with no gene match: 18. CDR3 size: 16 residues. CDR1 is SGHRS and CDR2 is YFSETQ in the germline V gene. CDR3 loop: CASSPGQRENTDLQFF. CDR3 coding DNA: TGCGCCAGCAGCCCCGGCCAGCGGGAGAACACAGACTTGCAGTTCTTC.

The CDR3 nucleotides read TGCGCCAGCAGCCAAGTTGTTCTGACAGATACGCAGTATTTT. Translation gives CASSQVVLTDTQYF. V and J are TRBV4-1 and TRBJ2-3; D is unresolved. V gave up 1 base and J gave up 3 bases, with 8 bases separating them. CDR1 and CDR2 from the germline V gene are MGHRA and YSYEKL. The CDR3 is made up of 14 amino acids.

This clone appeared a single time. The CDR3: CASRPPPGVLAAGTDTQYF. CDR3 bases: TGTGCCAGCCGACCCCCCCCGGGGGTACTAGCGGCGGGCACAGATACGCAGTATTTT. V usage is TRBV19 and J usage is TRBJ2-3, with TRBD2 matching 8 bases. Trimming took 9 bases from V and 1 from J; bases not matched to a gene: 21. In germline, CDR1 is LNHDA, CDR2 SQIVND (reference sequence). The CDR3 spans 19 residues.